The next 20 T cell receptor beta chains were all read from a single sample in a study of blood T cell repertoires in COVID-19. Data came from immunoSEQ multiplex PCR; TCRdb stores just in-frame clones and leaves some out. Altogether around 100,000 clones are present, roughly 90% being singletons, with the ten largest covering roughly 6.2%. Specimen: peripheral blood. The source of these receptors is a human donor in a cohort sampled during active COVID-19.

This clone is a singleton in its sample. The chain couples TRBV18 to TRBJ2-1; D may be TRBD2 (6 bases). The germline V gene encodes CDR1 KGHSH and CDR2 LQKENI. V was cut by 2 bases and J by 5 bases, with 10 bases left in between. The length of the CDR3 is 14 residues. The CDR3 spells CASSPDGGDNEQFF. The DNA for the CDR3 is TGTGCCAGCTCACCAGATGGAGGGGACAATGAGCAGTTCTTC.

This chain links TRBV10-3 with TRBJ1-5; TRBD1 is a possible D gene (6 bases). Germline V CDR1 and CDR2: ENHRY, SYGVKD. This CDR3 has 15 residues. V was cut by 5 bases and J by 1 base, with 12 bases left in between. Here the CDR3 reads CAISPGQASNQPQHF. The DNA of the CDR3 is TGTGCCATCAGTCCGGGACAAGCAAGCAATCAGCCCCAGCATTTT.

In its sample, this clone was seen a few times. The rearrangement uses TRBV6-6 and TRBJ2-7, with 9 bases aligning to TRBD1. Germline-derived CDR1 and CDR2 are MNHNY and SVGAGI (reference sequence). V gave up 7 bases and J gave up 5 bases; unmatched junction bases: 12. This CDR3 contains 15 residues. CDR3 in DNA: TGTGCCAGCACCCGGCCGGGACAGGGTCCACACGAGCAGTACTTC. This gives the protein CASTRPGQGPHEQYF.

The CDR3 protein is CASSTSGTSYSYEQYF. The CDR3 region has the DNA TGTGCCAGCAGCACATCCGGGACAAGCTACTCCTACGAGCAGTACTTC. This chain links TRBV9 with TRBJ2-7; possible D gene TRBD1, 6 bases. Per germline, CDR1 SGDLS and CDR2 YYNGEE. This CDR3 has 16 residues. The V end lost 4 bases, the J end lost 0 bases, and 17 bases lay between the germline ends.

The chain carries TRBV7-9 and TRBJ2-1; TRBD1 might be the D (5 bases). Germline V CDR1 and CDR2: SEHNR, FQNEAQ (reference sequence). This CDR3 is built from 15 residues. The ends were cut back, 5 bases at V and 6 bases at J, with 17 bases in the middle. CDR3 bases: TGTGCCAGCAGCCCCATTGGGGCAGTTTCCAATGAGCAGTTCTTC. Translated: CASSPIGAVSNEQFF.

The chain employs TRBV7-6 and TRBJ1-1; possibly TRBD1 for D (6 bases). CDR1 and CDR2 (germline): SGHVS, FNYEAQ. The CDR3 contains 15 residues. The germline V and J ends were trimmed by 1 base and 4 bases, with 13 bases remaining between them. The CDR3 sequence is CASSLGGRGSTEAFF. The CDR3 nucleotides read TGTGCCAGCAGCTTAGGGGGCAGGGGATCCACTGAAGCTTTCTTT.

This chain connects TRBV27 to TRBJ1-5, with a possible D match to TRBD1 (5 bases). V lost 4 bases and J 1 base, leaving 8 bases between the germline ends. There are 14 residues in the CDR3. Germline V CDR1 and CDR2: MNHEY, SMNVEV (reference sequence). CDR3 sequence (DNA): TGTGCCAGCAGTTCGGGACTGAGCAATCAGCCCCAGCATTTT. Translating it yields CASSSGLSNQPQHF.

The CDR3 loop reads CASGGWETQYF. The DNA for the CDR3 is TGTGCCAGCGGCGGGTGGGAGACCCAGTACTTC. The V gene is TRBV2, the J gene TRBJ2-5; possibly TRBD2 for D (5 bases). Germline CDR1 and CDR2: SNHLY and FYNNEI. Trimming cost V 8 bases and J 5 bases, with 9 bases left between them. CDR3 size: 11 residues.

In its sample, this clone was seen a few times. Likely a read error: the CDR3 ends without its conserved phenylalanine or tryptophan. The DNA is omitted, as the CDR3 cannot be located on it reliably, and the CDR3 follows TCRdb's listing. This chain joins TRBV11-2 and TRBJ1-4; the D call of TRBD1 is as the table states it, not checked on the DNA. The CDR3 is made up of 13 amino acids, end residues included. Germline CDR1 and CDR2: SGHAT and FQNNGV. CDR3 region: CASSPSPGTGTTL.

This chain joins TRBV5-4 and TRBJ2-1, with a possible D match to TRBD1 (6 bases). Per the germline V gene, CDR1 is SGHNT and CDR2 is YYREEE (reference sequence). There are 16 residues in the CDR3. With 5 bases removed from V and 2 bases from J, the gap between germline ends came to 17 bases. This chain's CDR3 is CASSQKGGFTYNEQFF. Here the CDR3 DNA reads TGTGCCAGCAGTCAAAAAGGGGGTTTCACCTACAATGAGCAGTTCTTC.

The V and J genes are TRBV28 and TRBJ2-3, with D possibly being TRBD2 (6 bases). CDR1 MDHEN and CDR2 SYDVKM come from the germline V gene. The CDR3 has 15 amino acids. The V end lost 6 bases, the J end lost 0 bases, and 13 bases lay between the germline ends. The DNA for the CDR3 is TGTGCCAGCAGCTCCTCTAGCGTTAGCACAGATACGCAGTATTTT. Protein sequence: CASSSSSVSTDTQYF.

The chain has TRBV25-1 and TRBJ2-1; tentatively, D is TRBD2 (5 bases). V lost 8 bases to trimming and J lost 9 bases, with 11 bases between them. Germline assignment: CDR1 MGHDK and CDR2 SYGVNS. The CDR3 sequence is 11 residues long. CDR3 protein: CASLLAGEQFF. CDR3 coding DNA: TGTGCCAGCTTGCTAGCCGGTGAGCAGTTCTTC.

The V call is TRBV10-2, the J call TRBJ2-7; tentatively, D is TRBD1 (5 bases). V was cut by 1 base and J by 5 bases, with 9 bases left in between. The CDR3 sequence is 13 residues long. Looked up from germline, CDR1 is WSHSY and CDR2 is SAAADI. CDR3 protein: CASSEFPRDEQYF. DNA for the CDR3: TGCGCCAGCAGTGAGTTCCCCAGGGACGAGCAGTACTTC.

The V and J genes are TRBV6-6 and TRBJ2-1, with D possibly TRBD2 on 5 matching bases. Trimming pared 4 bases from V and 2 bases from J, leaving 12 bases between. Germline V CDR1 and CDR2: MNHNY, SVGAGI (reference sequence). CDR3 length equals 15 residues. CDR3 in DNA: TGTGCCAGCAGTTCGAGGCGGGCCACCTACAATGAGCAGTTCTTC. Its translation is CASSSRRATYNEQFF.

V usage is TRBV7-2 and J usage is TRBJ2-7; 10 positions match TRBD1. Looked up from germline, CDR1 is SGHTA and CDR2 is FQGNSA. The CDR3 runs 15 residues. Trimming took 5 bases from V and 0 from J; bases not matched to a gene: 4. CDR3 in amino acids: CASSMGQGFSYEQYF. CDR3 sequence (DNA): TGTGCCAGCAGCATGGGACAGGGGTTCTCCTACGAGCAGTACTTC.

This chain links TRBV19 with TRBJ1-4; D is unresolved. V lost 9 bases and J lost 0, with 11 bases in between. The CDR3 loop spans 14 amino acids. Germline lookup yields CDR1 LNHDA and CDR2 SQIVND (reference sequence). The CDR3 nucleotides are TGTGCCAGCCAAGCCCGTGCAACTAATGAAAAACTGTTTTTT. Encoded protein: CASQARATNEKLFF.

This clone has only one observation. The V call is TRBV12-3 or TRBV12-4, the J call TRBJ2-1; D is possibly TRBD2 (6 bases). The germline V and J ends were trimmed by 3 bases and 9 bases, with 12 bases remaining between them. The CDR3 loop spans 13 amino acids. The CDR3 DNA reads TGTGCCAGCAGTTTGGGGGGTTTTACTGAGCAGTTCTTC. The encoded protein is CASSLGGFTEQFF.

The V and J genes are TRBV19 and TRBJ1-1; D call uncertain. CDR3 length: 14 residues. Germline V gene sequence: CDR1 LNHDA, CDR2 SQIVND (reference sequence). Trimming took 7 bases from V and 1 from J, leaving 13 bases between them. CDR3 sequence: CASTDPPGNTEAFF. The CDR3 DNA reads TGTGCCAGTACCGACCCCCCAGGGAACACTGAAGCTTTCTTT.

This clone was counted a single time. V gene TRBV7-3 combines with J gene TRBJ2-4; 7 nucleotides agree with TRBD1. CDR1 and CDR2 from the germline V gene are SGHTA and FQGTGA. V dropped 2 bases and J dropped 4; count of bases not matched to a gene: 8. The CDR3 contains 16 residues. In DNA form, the CDR3 reads TGTGCCAGCAGCTTAGACCCAGGGACAGCTAAAAACATTCAGTACTTC. This sequence encodes CASSLDPGTAKNIQYF.

V and J are TRBV19 and TRBJ1-1; 7 bases map to TRBD1. The CDR3 loop spans 17 amino acids. The junction had 8 bases not matched to a gene; V was cut back by 1 base and J by 0 bases. Germline V gives CDR1 LNHDA, CDR2 SQIVND (reference sequence). CDR3 sequence: CASSIGPRTGVNTEAFF. DNA for the CDR3: TGTGCCAGTAGTATAGGCCCCCGAACAGGGGTGAACACTGAAGCTTTCTTT.